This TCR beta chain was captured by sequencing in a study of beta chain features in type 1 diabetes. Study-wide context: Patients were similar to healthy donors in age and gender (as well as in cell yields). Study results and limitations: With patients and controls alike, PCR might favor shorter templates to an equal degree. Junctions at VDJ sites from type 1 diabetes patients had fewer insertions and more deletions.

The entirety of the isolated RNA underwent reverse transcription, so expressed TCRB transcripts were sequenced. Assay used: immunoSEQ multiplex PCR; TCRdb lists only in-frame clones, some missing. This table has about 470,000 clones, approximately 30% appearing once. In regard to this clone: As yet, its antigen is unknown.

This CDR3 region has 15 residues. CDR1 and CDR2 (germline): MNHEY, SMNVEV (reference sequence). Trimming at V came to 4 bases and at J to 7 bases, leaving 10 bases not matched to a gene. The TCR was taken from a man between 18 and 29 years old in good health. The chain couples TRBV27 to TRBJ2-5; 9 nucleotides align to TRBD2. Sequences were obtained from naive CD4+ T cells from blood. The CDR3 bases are TGTGCCAGCAGTTCTCCTAGCGGGACGTCAGGGACCCAGTACTTC. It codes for CASSSPSGTSGTQYF.